The sequence of this T cell receptor (beta chain) was determined in a study of control samples from healthy donors and cancer patients. V lost 6 bases, J lost 4 bases, and 12 bases lay in between. This CDR3 region has 13 residues. Per germline, CDR1 SGHVS and CDR2 FNYEAQ. Generated by immunoSEQ multiplex PCR, the TCRdb table keeps only in-frame clones and is missing some. Of 170,000 or so clones listed, approximately 92% are singletons. Sequences were obtained from blood. This chain joins TRBV7-6 and TRBJ1-1; D is undetermined. The receptor's source is a woman aged 40 to 50 in good health. The CDR3 protein is CASSFMGGTEAFF. Here the CDR3 DNA reads TGTGCCAGCAGTTTTATGGGAGGCACTGAAGCTTTCTTT.